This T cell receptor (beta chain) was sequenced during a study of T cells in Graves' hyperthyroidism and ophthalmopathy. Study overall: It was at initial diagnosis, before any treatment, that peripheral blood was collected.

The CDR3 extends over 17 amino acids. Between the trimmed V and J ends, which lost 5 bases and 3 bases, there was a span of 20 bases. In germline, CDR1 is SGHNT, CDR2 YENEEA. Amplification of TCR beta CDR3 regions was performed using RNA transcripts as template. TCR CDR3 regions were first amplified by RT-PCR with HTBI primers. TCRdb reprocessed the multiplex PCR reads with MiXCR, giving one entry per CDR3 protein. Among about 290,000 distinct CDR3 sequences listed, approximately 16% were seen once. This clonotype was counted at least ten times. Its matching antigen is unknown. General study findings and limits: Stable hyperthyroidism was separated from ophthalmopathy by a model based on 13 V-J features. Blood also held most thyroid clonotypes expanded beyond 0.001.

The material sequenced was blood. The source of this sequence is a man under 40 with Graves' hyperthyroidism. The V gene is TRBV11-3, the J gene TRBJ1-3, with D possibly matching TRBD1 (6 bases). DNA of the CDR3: TGTGCCAGCAGCCCACTCCGGGGGCAGGGGTTTGGAAACACCATATATTTT. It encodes CASSPLRGQGFGNTIYF.